Below, 18 T cell receptor beta chains from the same sample are listed, as sequenced in a study. TCRdb ran MiXCR on the RT-PCR reads and lists one entry per CDR3 protein. The sample consists of almost 700,000 distinct CDR3 sequences, approximately 15% of them appearing once. Material for sequencing was memory CD4+ T cells from blood. These TCRs come from a female donor in good health, serving as a healthy control.

This clonotype was found many times. The chain joins TRBV9 to TRBJ2-3, with D perhaps assigned TRBD1 or TRBD2 (6 bases each). The germline CDR1 and CDR2 sequences are SGDLS and YYNGEE. The CDR3 is 13 amino acids. Trimming cost V 4 bases and J 6 bases, with 12 bases left between them. This chain's CDR3 is CASSPRGGDTQYF. The CDR3 nucleotides read TGTGCCAGCAGCCCCCGAGGGGGGGATACGCAGTATTTT.

This clonotype was counted between two and nine times. The V and J genes are TRBV28 and TRBJ2-7; tentatively, D is TRBD2 (6 bases). V was clipped by 2 bases and J by 2 bases, with 10 bases between them. The CDR3 sequence is 14 residues long. Looked up from germline, CDR1 is MDHEN and CDR2 is SYDVKM. The CDR3 DNA sequence: TGTGCCAGCAGTTTAGAAGGGAGGCCCTACGAGCAGTACTTC. This encodes CASSLEGRPYEQYF.

This clonotype was counted between two and nine times. The chain links TRBV25-1 to TRBJ2-1; 9 nucleotides line up with TRBD1. The CDR3 sequence is 14 residues long. Germline V CDR1 and CDR2: MGHDK, SYGVNS. V trimming: 6 bases; J trimming: 9 bases; junction bases outside the gene matches: 9. CDR3 amino acids: CASRPGTGLREQFF. CDR3 nucleotide sequence: TGTGCCAGCAGGCCCGGGACAGGGCTCCGTGAGCAGTTCTTC.

This chain uses TRBV4-3 with TRBJ2-2, with D unresolved. Trimming removed 0 bases at V and 6 bases at J, with 11 bases between. The CDR3 is 15 amino acids. CDR1 is LGHNA and CDR2 is YSLEER in the germline V gene. Here the CDR3 reads CASSQDIPFSGELFF. Written as DNA, the CDR3 is TGCGCCAGCAGCCAAGATATCCCATTCTCCGGGGAGCTGTTTTTT.

The gene calls are TRBV12-3 or TRBV12-4 and TRBJ1-1; D ambiguous. This CDR3 comprises 14 residues. Trimming took 8 bases from V and 0 from J, leaving 13 bases between them. This chain's CDR3 is CASGPRLMNTEAFF. The CDR3, as DNA: TGTGCCAGCGGGCCCAGACTCATGAACACTGAAGCTTTCTTT.

The gene calls are TRBV7-2 and TRBJ2-5; D might be TRBD1 or TRBD2, each matching 5 bases. This CDR3 spans 15 amino acids. The V end lost 8 bases, the J end lost 5 bases, and 21 bases lay between the germline ends. Per germline, CDR1 SGHTA and CDR2 FQGNSA. In DNA form, the CDR3 reads TGTGCCAGCTGTATTTTGGGGGAGTTTAGTGAGACCCAGTACTTC. Protein sequence: CASCILGEFSETQYF.

This clonotype was detected many times. The genes are TRBV6-2 or TRBV6-3 and TRBJ2-2; D is possibly TRBD2 (6 bases). The V end was cut by 8 bases, the J end by 3 bases, with 13 bases between. This CDR3 region has 14 residues. Germline CDR1 and CDR2: MNHEY and SVGEGT. CDR3 sequence (DNA): TGTGCCAGCGGTAGACAGCGGGACACCGGGGAGCTGTTTTTT. Its translation is CASGRQRDTGELFF.

A few counts support this clonotype. The V gene is TRBV7-2, the J gene TRBJ1-1; D is unresolved. Per germline, CDR1 SGHTA and CDR2 FQGNSA. CDR3 size: 12 residues. V lost 1 base and J lost 10, with 10 bases in between. As DNA, the CDR3 is TGTGCCAGCAGCTTAGGACATTCGAGAGCTTTCTTT. Translated: CASSLGHSRAFF.

The chain recombines TRBV28 with TRBJ2-5; D could derive from TRBD1 or TRBD2 (5 bases each). The germline V gene encodes CDR1 MDHEN and CDR2 SYDVKM. V dropped 6 bases and J dropped 2 bases, with 19 bases sitting between them. The length of the CDR3 is 16 residues. CDR3 coding DNA: TGTGCCAGCAGCTCCACCGGGACCCACCTACAAGAGACCCAGTACTTC. This codes for CASSSTGTHLQETQYF. Based on the CDR3 plus reference TRBV28 and TRBJ2-5, the full variable domain is DVKVTQSSRYLVKRTGEKVFLECVQDMDHENMFWYRQDPGLGLRLIYFSYDVKMKEKGDIPEGYSVSREKKERFSLILESASTNQTSMYLCASSSTGTHLQETQYFGPGTRLLVL.

In its sample, this clonotype was seen a few times. CDR3 DNA: TGTGCCAGCAGCCACCCGGGGGTAGGAACAGGGAAGACGAACACCGGGGAGCTGTTTTTT. Translated, it gives CASSHPGVGTGKTNTGELFF. V usage is TRBV27 and J usage is TRBJ2-2, with D perhaps TRBD1 or TRBD2 (6 bases each). Trimming stripped 6 bases from V and 0 bases from J, with 26 bases between. The CDR3 runs 20 residues. CDR1 is MNHEY, CDR2 SMNVEV, per germline (reference sequence).

This clonotype was detected a few times. The chain couples TRBV20-1 to TRBJ1-2, with 10 bases identical to TRBD1. The CDR3 is 13 amino acids. Germline V CDR1 and CDR2: DFQATT, SNEGSKA (reference sequence). J was trimmed by 7 bases and V by 3 bases; bases with no gene match: 5. The CDR3 region is CSASLGDRGGYTF. The CDR3 nucleotides read TGCAGTGCTAGTCTAGGGGACAGGGGTGGCTACACCTTC.

The chain links TRBV12-3 or TRBV12-4 to TRBJ2-1; 7 bases fit TRBD1. This CDR3 region has 15 residues. V lost 5 bases, J lost 7 bases, and 11 bases stayed unmatched. The CDR3 coding sequence is TGTGCCAGCAGTCCTACTGGAAGGGGGCTAAATGAGCAGTTCTTC. This gives the protein CASSPTGRGLNEQFF.

A few counts support this clonotype. The chain carries TRBV4-1 and TRBJ2-7, with D possibly matching TRBD2 (7 bases). Trimming took 0 bases from V and 0 from J, leaving 18 bases between them. Germline loops: CDR1 MGHRA, CDR2 YSYEKL. The CDR3 has 18 residues. The CDR3 DNA follows: TGCGCCAGCAGCCAAGACTCCGTCCGGGGGGCCAGCTCCTACGAGCAGTACTTC. The encoded protein is CASSQDSVRGASSYEQYF.

This clonotype was counted at least ten times. The chain links TRBV29-1 to TRBJ1-1; 7 bases fit TRBD1. Germline CDR1 SQVTM, CDR2 ANQGSEA. Trimming took 7 bases from V and 0 from J; bases not matched to a gene: 8. The CDR3 contains 14 residues. The DNA of the CDR3 is TGCAGCGCGGACAGGAACTATTTGAACACTGAAGCTTTCTTT. Residues: CSADRNYLNTEAFF.

V and J are TRBV6-2 or TRBV6-3 and TRBJ2-2; the D is unclear. The V gene lost 6 bases and the J gene lost 1 base, with 18 bases spanning the gap. The CDR3 is 17 amino acids. Per the germline V gene, CDR1 is MNHEY and CDR2 is SVGEGT. The CDR3 protein is CASSHGRAGRNTGELFF. DNA for the CDR3: TGTGCCAGCAGCCACGGACGGGCTGGTAGGAACACCGGGGAGCTGTTTTTT.

This clonotype turned up a few times. CDR3 coding DNA: TGTGCCAGCAGTGAGACAGGGGTGCCTTCTGAAGCTTTCTTT. Translated, it gives CASSETGVPSEAFF. V usage is TRBV2 and J usage is TRBJ1-1; TRBD1 matches 8 bases. The CDR3 has 14 amino acids. Trimming at V came to 3 bases and at J to 6 bases, leaving 6 bases not matched to a gene. Germline lookup yields CDR1 SNHLY and CDR2 FYNNEI. Based on the CDR3 plus reference TRBV2 and TRBJ1-1, the full variable domain is EPEVTQTPSHQVTQMGQEVILRCVPISNHLYFYWYRQILGQKVEFLVSFYNNEISEKSEIFDDQFSVERPDGSNFTLKIRSTKLEDSAMYFCASSETGVPSEAFFGQGTRLTVV.

The chain uses TRBV18 and TRBJ2-3, with a weak D call TRBD1 (6 bases). V was pared by 2 bases and J by 2 bases, with 11 bases between. The CDR3 is 15 amino acids. Germline V gene sequence: CDR1 KGHSH, CDR2 LQKENI. The CDR3 DNA reads TGTGCCAGCTCACCATCCTGGACAGCCACAGATACGCAGTATTTT. It specifies CASSPSWTATDTQYF.

The gene calls are TRBV6-5 and TRBJ2-7; perhaps TRBD1 as D (5 bases). V was clipped by 0 bases and J by 2 bases, with 11 bases between them. Germline CDR1 reads MNHEY; CDR2 reads SVGAGI. The CDR3 is made up of 15 amino acids. For the CDR3, the DNA is TGTGCCAGCAGTTACTCGATAGTCAGGGCCTACGAGCAGTACTTC. This gives the protein CASSYSIVRAYEQYF.